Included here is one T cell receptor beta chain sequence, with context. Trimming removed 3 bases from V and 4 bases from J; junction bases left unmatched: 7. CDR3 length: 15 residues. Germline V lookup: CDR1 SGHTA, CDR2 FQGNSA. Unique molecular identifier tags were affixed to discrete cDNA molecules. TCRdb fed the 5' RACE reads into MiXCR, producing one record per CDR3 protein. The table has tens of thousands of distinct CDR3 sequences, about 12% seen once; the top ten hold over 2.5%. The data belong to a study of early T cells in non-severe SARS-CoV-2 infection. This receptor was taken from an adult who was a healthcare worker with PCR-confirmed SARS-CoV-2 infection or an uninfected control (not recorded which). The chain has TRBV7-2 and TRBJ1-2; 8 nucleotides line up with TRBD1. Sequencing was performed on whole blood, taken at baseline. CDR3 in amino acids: CASSFQSGGGYGYTF. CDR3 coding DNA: TGTGCCAGCAGCTTCCAGTCAGGGGGCGGCTATGGCTACACCTTC.